Each of the 10 T cell receptor beta chains below was sequenced from the same sample in a study of cytomegalovirus exposure and HLA in healthy donors. PCR was performed using 60 Vbeta and 13 Jbeta primers. TCRdb keeps only in-frame clones here, not all; method: immunoSEQ multiplex PCR. Of nearly 100,000 clones listed, approximately 76% are singletons. The sample comprised PBMCs. These TCRs come from a woman aged 55 to 70 in good health and CMV-seropositive.

This clone was seen a few times. V is TRBV15 and J is TRBJ1-5; no definite D call. The length of the CDR3 is 12 residues. V was trimmed by 0 bases and J by 6 bases, leaving 3 bases between them. Germline V CDR1 and CDR2: LNHNV, YYDKDF (reference sequence). The CDR3 DNA sequence: TGTGCCACCAGCAGAGACATTCAGCCCCAGCATTTT. Protein product: CATSRDIQPQHF.

In this sample, this clone turned up a few times. This CDR3 is CASRQGNQPQHF. CDR3 nucleotides: TGTGCCAGCAGACAGGGGAATCAGCCCCAGCATTTT. The rearrangement uses TRBV27 and TRBJ1-5; 7 positions match TRBD1. The CDR3 loop spans 12 amino acids. Germline V gives CDR1 MNHEY, CDR2 SMNVEV (reference sequence). The J segment lost 4 bases and the V segment lost 6 bases, leaving 0 bases of the junction unmatched.

The genes are TRBV5-1 and TRBJ2-7; 10 bases align to TRBD2. V trimming: 4 bases; J trimming: 3 bases; junction bases outside the gene matches: 4. This CDR3 has 14 residues. CDR1 SGHRS and CDR2 YFSETQ come from the germline V gene. The CDR3 DNA reads as TGCGCCAGCAGCCTATCTAGCGGGAGCTACGAGCAGTACTTC. This sequence encodes CASSLSSGSYEQYF.

The V call is TRBV5-1, the J call TRBJ2-3; D unresolved. The V gene's germline CDR1 is SGHRS and CDR2 YFSETQ. V lost 6 bases to trimming and J lost 1 base, with 12 bases between them. CDR3 length equals 14 residues. In DNA, the CDR3 is TGCGCCAGCACCTCGTCGGGTCGCACAGATACGCAGTATTTT. Its translation: CASTSSGRTDTQYF.

The chain combines TRBV5-1 with TRBJ2-6, with 7 bases that match TRBD2. The J segment lost 0 bases and the V segment lost 3 bases, leaving 6 bases of the junction unmatched. Germline V gene lookup returns CDR1 SGHRS and CDR2 YFSETQ. The CDR3 sequence is 17 residues long. CDR3 nucleotide sequence: TGCGCCAGCAGCTGGGAGGGGCCCCACTCTGGGGCCAACGTCCTGACTTTC. As protein: CASSWEGPHSGANVLTF.

The chain employs TRBV6-5 and TRBJ2-7; D not resolved. This CDR3 spans 11 amino acids. Trimming cost V 8 bases and J 4 bases, with 9 bases left between them. Germline values: CDR1 MNHEY, CDR2 SVGAGI. CDR3 DNA: TGTGCCAGCGGCGCGGAGTACGAGCAGTACTTC. Translation: CASGAEYEQYF.

This chain uses TRBV2 with TRBJ2-7; D unresolved. The germline V and J ends were trimmed by 5 bases and 2 bases, with 7 bases remaining between them. Germline V gene data show CDR1 as SNHLY and CDR2 as FYNNEI. This CDR3 is 12 amino acids long. The CDR3 bases are TGTGCCAGCAGTTGGTCTACCTACGAGCAGTACTTC. Residues: CASSWSTYEQYF.

A few counts support this clone. The gene calls are TRBV28 and TRBJ2-7; D is undetermined. Germline loops: CDR1 MDHEN, CDR2 SYDVKM. Trimming cost V 3 bases and J 5 bases, with 8 bases left between them. CDR3 length: 12 amino acids. This CDR3 is CASSLRLDEQYF. CDR3 DNA: TGTGCCAGCAGTTTGAGGCTGGACGAGCAGTACTTC.

This clone is a singleton in its sample. The J gene is TRBJ1-1, the V gene TRBV23-1; TRBD1 might be the D (6 bases). TRBV23-1 is an ORF; its function is uncertain. Trimming took 6 bases from V and 5 from J, leaving 10 bases between them. The CDR3 contains 12 residues. The CDR3 sequence is CASRQGWTEAFF. The CDR3 DNA reads TGCGCCAGCAGACAGGGATGGACTGAAGCTTTCTTT.

The rearrangement links TRBV5-4 to TRBJ2-7; 10 bases align to TRBD2. V lost 4 bases to trimming and J lost 2 bases; unmatched junction nucleotides: 9. Germline loops: CDR1 SGHNT, CDR2 YYREEE (reference sequence). CDR3 length: 16 amino acids. In DNA, the CDR3 is TGTGCCAGCAGCCCCCTGCGGACTAGCGGAACCTACGAGCAGTACTTC. Translated, it gives CASSPLRTSGTYEQYF.